The present entry profiles one T cell receptor (beta chain) with its context. The target antigen is unknown. It was RNA transcripts that yielded the amplified TCR beta CDR3 regions. HTBI primers were the set used in a first-round RT-PCR of the TCR CDR3. From the multiplex PCR reads, TCRdb called clonotypes with MiXCR, one entry per CDR3 protein. This table has fewer than 300,000 distinct CDR3 sequences, 20% to 25% appearing once. Germline V gene data show CDR1 as MNHEY and CDR2 as SVGAGI. This CDR3 has 17 residues. V lost 2 bases, J lost 4 bases, and 8 bases stayed unmatched. The data were taken from a study of T cells in Graves' hyperthyroidism and ophthalmopathy. Study observations and caveats: Most expanded thyroid clonotypes above 0.001 also appeared in blood.

Hyperthyroidism had been newly diagnosed in patients aged 18 to 65, and its duration was under 2 months. Diagnostic assessment was based on clinical symptoms, serum thyroxine and TRAb, thyroid ultrasound and orbital computed tomography. This sequence was found in a man aged 35 to 55 with Graves' hyperthyroidism that later progressed to Graves' ophthalmopathy. The material sequenced was blood. This chain connects TRBV6-5 to TRBJ2-5; 12 positions agree with TRBD2. The CDR3 bases are TGTGCCAGCAGTTACGCACTAGCGGGGGGCCGTCGAGAGACCCAGTACTTC. It encodes CASSYALAGGRRETQYF.